The 31 T cell receptor beta chains listed next were all sequenced from one sample in a study of blood T cells in healthy people across ages. Alongside a J-beta primer mix, a sample-barcoded 5' primer served in a second PCR lasting about 7 to 11 cycles. Each CDR3 protein gets one entry after TCRdb re-called the 5' RACE reads with MiXCR. Altogether fewer than 700,000 distinct CDR3 sequences are present, over 40% being singletons, with the ten largest covering around 30%. Sequencing was performed on blood. Receptors were obtained from an elderly man in good health.

This clonotype was seen ten or more times. The chain combines TRBV7-8 with TRBJ2-3, with D possibly being TRBD1 (5 bases). V lost 5 bases and J lost 1, with 16 bases in between. Germline values: CDR1 SGHVS, CDR2 FQNEAQ. The CDR3 covers 16 residues. In DNA form, the CDR3 reads TGTGCCAGCAGCGGAAACAGGCGGCCACGCACAGATACGCAGTATTTT. It is translated as CASSGNRRPRTDTQYF.

The rearrangement uses TRBV12-3 or TRBV12-4 and TRBJ1-1; D is perhaps TRBD1 (5 bases). The CDR3 spans 16 residues. The germline V and J ends were trimmed by 3 bases and 5 bases, with 19 bases remaining between them. The CDR3 protein is CASSFFPGVGRTEAFF. CDR3 bases: TGTGCCAGCAGTTTTTTTCCGGGGGTTGGGAGAACTGAAGCTTTCTTT.

The genes are TRBV7-2 and TRBJ2-1; D gene uncertain. V shed 1 base and J shed 0 bases, with 10 bases lying between them. The CDR3 runs 16 residues. Germline V gene data show CDR1 as SGHTA and CDR2 as FQGNSA. CDR3 bases: TGTGCCAGCAGCTTAGTTTCAACTAACTCCTACAATGAGCAGTTCTTC. Translated: CASSLVSTNSYNEQFF.

In DNA, the CDR3 is TGTGCCTGGAGTGTACGAACAGGGAAGGCAGATACGCAGTATTTT. Its translation is CAWSVRTGKADTQYF. The chain combines TRBV30 with TRBJ2-3; a possible D gene is TRBD1 (6 bases). Between the trimmed V and J ends, which lost 0 bases and 4 bases, there was a span of 14 bases. CDR1 is GTSNPN and CDR2 is SVGIG in the germline V gene (reference sequence). The CDR3 is 15 residues long.

The rearrangement joins TRBV18 to TRBJ1-1; D possibly corresponds to TRBD1 (5 bases). This CDR3 has 16 amino acids. CDR1 is KGHSH, CDR2 LQKENI, per germline. V gave up 6 bases and J gave up 4 bases, with 21 bases separating them. The chain's CDR3 is CASSVTAVFGGTEAFF. For the CDR3, the DNA is TGTGCCAGCTCCGTAACGGCGGTCTTCGGGGGCACTGAAGCTTTCTTT.

The V call is TRBV6-6, the J call TRBJ1-5; D is undetermined. CDR3 size: 15 residues. CDR1 is MNHNY, CDR2 SVGAGI, per germline (reference sequence). V dropped 2 bases and J dropped 5 bases, with 13 bases sitting between them. The CDR3 region is CASSYPEINHQPQHF. As DNA, the CDR3 is TGTGCCAGCAGTTACCCGGAGATAAATCATCAGCCCCAGCATTTT.

The chain couples TRBV6-2 or TRBV6-3 to TRBJ1-6; D gene uncertain. Looked up from germline, CDR1 is MNHEY and CDR2 is SVGEGT. The length of the CDR3 is 11 residues. Trimming shortened V by 7 bases and J by 12 bases, and 10 bases separated the two germline ends. The CDR3 loop is CASTHGQPLHF. The CDR3 region has the DNA TGTGCCAGCACCCACGGTCAACCCCTCCACTTT.

The rearrangement uses TRBV6-2 or TRBV6-3 and TRBJ1-5; TRBD1 aligns across 9 bases. Germline trimming cut 6 bases from V and 5 bases from J; bases unmatched to any gene: 5. The CDR3 is 14 amino acids. Germline V lookup: CDR1 MNHEY, CDR2 SVGEGT. The CDR3, as DNA: TGTGCCAGCAGAAATGGGACAGGGTATCAGCCCCAGCATTTT. Translated: CASRNGTGYQPQHF.

The chain combines TRBV5-1 with TRBJ2-7; the D call may be TRBD1 or TRBD2 (5 bases each). The germline V gene has CDR1 SGHRS and CDR2 YFSETQ. The ends were cut back, 0 bases at V and 9 bases at J, with 13 bases in the middle. This CDR3 is built from 13 residues. The CDR3 region has the DNA TGCGCCAGCAGCTTGGGGGACGGGTATGGGCAGTACTTC. This codes for CASSLGDGYGQYF.

Comment on this clonotype: A read error may produce the germline difference seen at one junction end. The genes are TRBV18 and TRBJ2-6; 7 bases are shared with TRBD1. CDR1 is KGHSH and CDR2 is LQKENI in the germline V gene. The CDR3 extends over 17 amino acids. CDR3 protein: CASSRQGRNSGADVLTF. In nucleotides, the CDR3 is TGTGCCAGCTCACGACAGGGTCGAAACTCTGGGGCCGACGTCCTGACTTTC.

This clonotype was recorded a few times. The chain carries TRBV20-1 and TRBJ2-2; 10 bases line up with TRBD1. V gave up 1 base and J gave up 4 bases; unmatched junction bases: 3. The CDR3 is 15 amino acids. Germline V gives CDR1 DFQATT, CDR2 SNEGSKA (reference sequence). CDR3 sequence (DNA): TGCAGTGCTAGAGCGACAGGGGGCGGCACCGGGGAGCTGTTTTTT. Its protein product is CSARATGGGTGELFF.

This clonotype was counted a few times. CDR3 protein: CASTEDRVLTEAFF. The CDR3 coding sequence is TGCGCCAGCACAGAGGACAGGGTCTTAACTGAAGCTTTCTTT. The genes are TRBV10-2 and TRBJ1-1, with 8 bases that match TRBD1. Germline V CDR1 and CDR2: WSHSY, SAAADI. The CDR3 is made up of 14 amino acids. V shed 7 bases and J 5 bases; nucleotides not matched to a gene: 9.

The chain carries TRBV2 and TRBJ1-6; unclear D gene. The CDR3 extends over 16 amino acids. Trimming removed 7 bases at V and 10 bases at J, with 23 bases between. Germline lookup yields CDR1 SNHLY and CDR2 FYNNEI. The CDR3 sequence is CASKKTTAGSGSPLHF. The DNA for the CDR3 is TGTGCCAGCAAGAAGACCACCGCAGGCTCGGGATCACCCCTCCACTTT. Full variable domain (missing parts from reference TRBV2 and TRBJ1-6): EPEVTQTPSHQVTQMGQEVILRCVPISNHLYFYWYRQILGQKVEFLVSFYNNEISEKSEIFDDQFSVERPDGSNFTLKIRSTKLEDSAMYFCASKKTTAGSGSPLHFGNGTRLTVT.

This clonotype was seen a single time. This chain joins TRBV4-2 and TRBJ2-1; D perhaps matches TRBD2 (6 bases). The ends were cut back, 0 bases at V and 13 bases at J, with 22 bases in the middle. Germline lookup yields CDR1 LGHNA and CDR2 YNFKEQ. CDR3 length: 16 amino acids. The CDR3 nucleotides are TGTGCCAGCAGCCAAGACGAACTAGCAGGGCAAGAGACCCAGTTCTTC. Amino acids: CASSQDELAGQETQFF.

This clonotype came up a few times. The CDR3 DNA sequence: TGTGCCAGCAGCCAAGATCAGGGCAGCTACAATGAGCAGTTCTTC. Translation: CASSQDQGSYNEQFF. This chain joins TRBV3-1 and TRBJ2-1, with D possibly matching TRBD1 (5 bases). The V and J ends lost 0 bases and 3 bases respectively, with 9 bases between them. The germline CDR1 and CDR2 sequences are LGHDT and YNNKEL (reference sequence). This CDR3 comprises 15 residues.

The genes are TRBV4-1 and TRBJ2-5; TRBD1 might be the D (5 bases). The CDR3 sequence is 17 residues long. In germline, CDR1 is MGHRA, CDR2 YSYEKL. V was cut by 0 bases and J by 1 base, with 15 bases left in between. CDR3 protein: CASSQDKDTTFQETQYF. For the CDR3, the DNA is TGCGCCAGCAGCCAAGATAAGGACACTACTTTCCAAGAGACCCAGTACTTC.

The rearrangement links TRBV6-2 or TRBV6-3 to TRBJ2-1; 10 nucleotides agree with TRBD2. Germline-derived CDR1 and CDR2 are MNHEY and SVGEGT. V was pared by 5 bases and J by 10 bases, with 2 bases of the junction left unmatched. This CDR3 is 12 amino acids long. CDR3 nucleotides: TGTGCCAGCAGTCAGGGACTAGCGGAGCAGTTCTTC. Its protein product is CASSQGLAEQFF.

This clonotype was seen only a few times. The chain joins TRBV11-2 to TRBJ2-7, with D possibly matching TRBD2 (7 bases). Germline V gene sequence: CDR1 SGHAT, CDR2 FQNNGV. Trimming took off 4 bases at V and 1 base at J, with 20 bases between the two ends. The CDR3 runs 17 residues. In DNA form, the CDR3 reads TGTGCCAGCAGCTCAACATCGGGGGGCCCCTCATCCTACGAGCAGTACTTC. Its translation is CASSSTSGGPSSYEQYF.

The genes are TRBV20-1 and TRBJ2-3; D is perhaps TRBD1 (5 bases). CDR1 is DFQATT, CDR2 SNEGSKA, per germline (reference sequence). The CDR3 has 14 amino acids. V was clipped by 6 bases and J by 2 bases, with 15 bases between them. CDR3 sequence reads: CSAIGRGVTDTQYF. CDR3 in DNA: TGCAGTGCCATTGGAAGGGGCGTCACAGATACGCAGTATTTT.

This chain links TRBV6-5 with TRBJ2-3, with D perhaps TRBD2 (5 bases). Per the germline V gene, CDR1 is MNHEY and CDR2 is SVGAGI. V was cut by 6 bases and J by 2 bases, with 15 bases left in between. This CDR3 has 15 amino acids. CDR3 amino acids: CASSRRAATTDTQYF. The CDR3 DNA reads TGTGCCAGCAGCCGACGAGCGGCAACCACAGATACGCAGTATTTT.

The rearrangement joins TRBV4-3 to TRBJ2-7, with D possibly being TRBD2 (7 bases). CDR3 length: 15 amino acids. V shed 1 base and J shed 7 bases, with 17 bases lying between them. CDR1 and CDR2 (germline): LGHNA, YSLEER. This CDR3 reads CASSQASSRGGEQYF. Here the CDR3 DNA reads TGCGCCAGCAGCCAAGCTTCGAGCAGGGGAGGGGAGCAGTACTTC.

This clonotype was recorded many times. The gene calls are TRBV20-1 and TRBJ2-1; D is possibly TRBD2 (6 bases). The V end lost 6 bases, the J end lost 6 bases, and 21 bases lay between the germline ends. CDR1 and CDR2 from the germline V gene are DFQATT and SNEGSKA (reference sequence). The CDR3 sequence is 15 residues long. The chain's CDR3 is CSAPTPRRDPNEQFF. CDR3 nucleotide sequence: TGCAGTGCCCCCACCCCACGGCGGGACCCCAATGAGCAGTTCTTC.

The chain recombines TRBV6-1 with TRBJ1-2; 12 positions agree with TRBD1. Germline V CDR1 and CDR2: MNHNS, SASEGT. J lost 6 bases, V lost 7 bases, and 6 bases had no gene match. The CDR3 spans 14 residues. The CDR3 nucleotides are TGTGCCAGCAAACGGGGACAGGGGGCGAATGGCTACACCTTC. This codes for CASKRGQGANGYTF.

As to this clonotype: This clone may be a read error of a much larger clone one base away. V and J are TRBV5-1 and TRBJ2-1; 7 bases line up with TRBD2. The J call may be faulty, since TRBJ2-7 better matches the DNA end. This CDR3 is 14 amino acids long. From germline, CDR1 is SGHRS and CDR2 YFSETQ. The CDR3 loop reads CASRGTGGNNEQYF. CDR3 DNA: TGCGCCAGCAGGGGCACCGGGGGGAACAATGAGCAGTACTTC.

This clonotype occurred many times. A much larger clone differs by one base, so this may be a read error. This chain joins TRBV7-2 and TRBJ2-1; TRBD2 aligns across 8 bases. Germline V gene sequence: CDR1 SGHTA, CDR2 FQGNSA. The CDR3 runs to 16 residues. The J segment lost 0 bases and the V segment lost 5 bases, leaving 6 bases of the junction unmatched. CDR3 sequence: CASSMGLGSSYNEQFF. The CDR3 coding sequence is TGTGCCAGCAGCATGGGACTAGGGAGCTCCTACAATGAGCAGTTCTTC.

The chain is built from TRBV12-5 and TRBJ1-2, with a possible D match to TRBD1 (5 bases). V was trimmed by 6 bases and J by 1 base, leaving 12 bases between them. This CDR3 has 14 residues. Germline V gene lookup returns CDR1 LGHNT and CDR2 FRNRAP. The DNA for the CDR3 is TGTGCTAGTGGCCTCGACAGCGTTAACTATGGCTACACCTTC. Its translation is CASGLDSVNYGYTF.

The CDR3 spells CASSSEGAGSPLHF. In DNA, the CDR3 is TGTGCCAGCAGCTCTGAGGGCGCGGGATCACCCCTCCACTTT. The J gene is TRBJ1-6, the V gene TRBV7-2, with unresolved D. The CDR3 runs to 14 residues. V was pared by 4 bases and J by 10 bases, with 14 bases between. From germline, CDR1 is SGHTA and CDR2 FQGNSA. Supplemented by reference TRBV7-2 and TRBJ1-6, the full variable domain reads GAGVSQSPSNKVTEKGKDVELRCDPISGHTALYWYRQSLGQGLEFLIYFQGNSAPDKSGLPSDRFSAERTGGSVSTLTIQRTQQEDSAVYLCASSSEGAGSPLHFGNGTRLTVT.

V and J are TRBV6-5 and TRBJ2-7, with a possible D match to TRBD1 (6 bases). CDR3 size: 14 residues. Germline CDR1 MNHEY, CDR2 SVGAGI. V lost 5 bases to trimming and J lost 3 bases, with 14 bases between them. The CDR3 loop is CASSTDRYLYEQYF. The DNA of the CDR3 is TGTGCCAGCAGTACCGACAGGTATCTCTACGAGCAGTACTTC.

This clonotype occurred many times. V and J are TRBV4-3 and TRBJ2-5; 9 positions agree with TRBD1. With 1 base clipped from V and 7 bases from J, the junction kept 7 bases outside the gene matches. The CDR3 loop spans 15 amino acids. CDR1 is LGHNA and CDR2 is YSLEER in the germline V gene. CDR3 coding DNA: TGCGCCAGCAGCCAAGGGGGACAGGGTTTGGGGACCCAGTACTTC. Its protein product is CASSQGGQGLGTQYF.

This clonotype was observed a few times. This sequence joins TRBV3-1 and TRBJ1-2; D is ambiguous. Germline V gene lookup returns CDR1 LGHDT and CDR2 YNNKEL (reference sequence). This CDR3 comprises 11 residues. V lost 4 bases and J 8 bases, leaving 8 bases between the germline ends. CDR3: CASSLEDGYTF. CDR3 DNA: TGTGCCAGCAGCCTTGAGGACGGCTACACCTTC. The variable domain in full, with the rest retrieved from reference TRBV3-1 and TRBJ1-2, is DTAVSQTPKYLVTQMGNDKSIKCEQNLGHDTMYWYKQDSKKFLKIMFSYNNKELIINETVPNRFSPKSPDKAHLNLHINSLELGDSAVYFCASSLEDGYTFGSGTRLTVV.

This chain joins TRBV20-1 and TRBJ2-1; D possibly uses TRBD1 or TRBD2 (6 bases each). CDR1 and CDR2 from the germline V gene are DFQATT and SNEGSKA (reference sequence). The germline V and J ends were trimmed by 1 base and 3 bases, with 25 bases remaining between them. The CDR3 spans 19 residues. This chain's CDR3 is CSARGFEGKGGPIYNEQFF. CDR3 DNA sequence: TGCAGTGCTAGAGGCTTTGAGGGAAAGGGGGGACCTATCTACAATGAGCAGTTCTTC.